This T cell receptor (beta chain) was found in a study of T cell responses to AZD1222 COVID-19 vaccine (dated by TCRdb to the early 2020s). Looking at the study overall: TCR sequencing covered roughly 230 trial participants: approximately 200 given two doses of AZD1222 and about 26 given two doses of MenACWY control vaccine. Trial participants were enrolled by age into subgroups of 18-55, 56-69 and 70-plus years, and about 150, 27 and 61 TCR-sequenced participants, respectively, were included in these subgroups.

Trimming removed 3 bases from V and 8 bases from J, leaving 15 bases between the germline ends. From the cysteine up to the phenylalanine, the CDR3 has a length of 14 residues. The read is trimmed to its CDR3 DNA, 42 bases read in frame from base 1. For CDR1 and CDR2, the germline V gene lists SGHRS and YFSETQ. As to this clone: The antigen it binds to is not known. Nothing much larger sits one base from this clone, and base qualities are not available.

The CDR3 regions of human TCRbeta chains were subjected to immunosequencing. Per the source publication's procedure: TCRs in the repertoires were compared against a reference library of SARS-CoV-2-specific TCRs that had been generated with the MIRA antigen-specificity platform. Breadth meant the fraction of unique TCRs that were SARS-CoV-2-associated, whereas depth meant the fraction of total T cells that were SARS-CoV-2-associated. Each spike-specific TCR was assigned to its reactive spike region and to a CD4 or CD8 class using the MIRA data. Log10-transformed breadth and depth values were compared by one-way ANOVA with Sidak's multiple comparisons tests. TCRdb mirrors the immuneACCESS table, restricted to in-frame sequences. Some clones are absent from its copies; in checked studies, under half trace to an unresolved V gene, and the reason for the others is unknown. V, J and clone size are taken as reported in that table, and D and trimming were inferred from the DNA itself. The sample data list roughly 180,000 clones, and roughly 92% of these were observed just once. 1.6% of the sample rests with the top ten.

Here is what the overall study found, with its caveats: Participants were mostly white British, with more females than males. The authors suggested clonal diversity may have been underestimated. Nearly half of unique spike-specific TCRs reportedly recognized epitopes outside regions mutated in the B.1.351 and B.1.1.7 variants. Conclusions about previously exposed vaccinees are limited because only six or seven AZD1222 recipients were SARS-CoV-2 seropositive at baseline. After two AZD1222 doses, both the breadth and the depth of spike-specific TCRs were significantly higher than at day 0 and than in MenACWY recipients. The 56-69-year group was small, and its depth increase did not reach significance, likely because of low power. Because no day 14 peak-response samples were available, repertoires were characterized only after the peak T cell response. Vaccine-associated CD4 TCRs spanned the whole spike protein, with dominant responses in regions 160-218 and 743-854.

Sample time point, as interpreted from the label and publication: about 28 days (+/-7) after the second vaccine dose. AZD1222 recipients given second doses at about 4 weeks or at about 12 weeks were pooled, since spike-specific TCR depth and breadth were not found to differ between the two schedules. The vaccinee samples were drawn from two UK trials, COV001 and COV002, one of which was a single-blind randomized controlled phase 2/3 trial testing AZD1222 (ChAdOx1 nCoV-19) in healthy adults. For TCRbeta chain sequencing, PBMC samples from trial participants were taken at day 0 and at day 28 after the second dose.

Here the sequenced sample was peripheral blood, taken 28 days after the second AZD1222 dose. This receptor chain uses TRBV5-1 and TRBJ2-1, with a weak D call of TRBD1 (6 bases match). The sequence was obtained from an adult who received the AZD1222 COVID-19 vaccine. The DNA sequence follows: TGCGCCAGCAGCTACCTCGACAGGACGGATGAGCAGTTCTTC. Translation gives CASSYLDRTDEQFF.